A single sample is the source of the 27 T cell receptor beta chains below, sequenced in a study of human CD8 memory T cell subsets. By UMI-labeled 5' RACE, the TCR beta libraries were made. For each CDR3 protein, TCRdb gives one entry from its re-call of the 5' RACE reads, without DNA. The table lists some 17,000 distinct CDR3 sequences. Sequenced: CD8+ stem-like memory T cells (TSCM and TCM) sorted from PBMCs. Sample subset: stem-like memory CD8 T cells (TSTEM), CCR7+ PD-1- TIGIT-. These receptor sequences come from a human donor in good health.

The CDR3 spells CASSLGGNGYNEQFF. This rearrangement joins TRBV27 to TRBJ2-1; checking the TCRdb D call of TRBD2 is not possible without DNA. This CDR3 contains 15 residues. Germline V gene lookup returns CDR1 MNHEY and CDR2 SMNVEV (reference sequence).

The chain links TRBV2 to TRBJ2-2; TCRdb's D call, TRBD2, is unchecked because there is no DNA. The CDR3 extends over 16 amino acids. Germline V gene lookup returns CDR1 SNHLY and CDR2 FYNNEI. The CDR3 loop reads CASSASGLAGTGELFF.

The chain carries TRBV6-1 and TRBJ1-1; the D call of TRBD1 rests on TCRdb alone, since no DNA is present to check it. CDR3 length equals 14 residues. Germline CDR1 reads MNHNS; CDR2 reads SASEGT. The CDR3 here is CASSATGRNTEAFF.

Its frequency marks this clonotype as medium-sized (0.01 to 0.1%). The V and J genes are TRBV11-3 and TRBJ2-2; lacking DNA, the TRBD1 call made by TCRdb goes unchecked. The germline gives CDR1 SGHNT, CDR2 YENEEA. The CDR3 sequence is 16 residues long. The CDR3 loop is CASSQRQEMNTGELFF.

The gene calls are TRBV11-2 and TRBJ2-1; the TRBD1 assignment by TCRdb is unverifiable without DNA. CDR3 length equals 13 residues. Germline V CDR1 and CDR2: SGHAT, FQNNGV. Here the CDR3 reads CASSSTPEAEQFF.

V is TRBV29-1 and J is TRBJ2-1; TCRdb's assignment of TRBD1 cannot be checked, as there is no DNA. The CDR3 runs to 14 residues. CDR1 SQVTM and CDR2 ANQGSEA come from the germline V gene. This CDR3 is CSVEGLGQGLEQFF.

This clonotype is labeled medium-sized based on frequency. The chain uses TRBV13 and TRBJ1-4; the D call of TRBD1 rests on TCRdb alone, since no DNA is present to check it. Germline V gives CDR1 PRHDT, CDR2 FYEKMQ (reference sequence). The CDR3 is 17 amino acids. The CDR3 reads CASSTQTGDQTNEKLFF.

The chain combines TRBV7-2 with TRBJ2-7. The CDR3 spans 14 residues. Germline CDR1 reads SGHTA; CDR2 reads FQGNSA. CDR3 in amino acids: CASSLGVGTYEQYF.

The chain has TRBV28 and TRBJ2-1. The V gene's germline CDR1 is MDHEN and CDR2 SYDVKM. The CDR3 length is 15 residues. CDR3 loop: CASRPNIRSYNEQFF. The full variable domain, in which reference TRBV28 and TRBJ2-1 provide the parts outside the CDR3, is DVKVTQSSRYLVKRTGEKVFLECVQDMDHENMFWYRQDPGLGLRLIYFSYDVKMKEKGDIPEGYSVSREKKERFSLILESASTNQTSMYLCASRPNIRSYNEQFFGPGTRLTVL.

The rearrangement uses TRBV11-3 and TRBJ2-5; lacking DNA, the TRBD2 call made by TCRdb goes unchecked. The CDR3 runs 14 residues. From germline, CDR1 is SGHNT and CDR2 YENEEA. CDR3 in amino acids: CASSSRLAGDTQYF.

The genes are TRBV3-1 and TRBJ2-2; the TCRdb call, TRBD2, lacks DNA for checking. The CDR3 consists of 22 residues. Germline V gives CDR1 LGHDT, CDR2 YNNKEL (reference sequence). The CDR3 sequence: CASSQEPSGGTEKLMNTGELFF.

Considering frequency, this clonotype is medium-sized (0.01 to 0.1%). The rearrangement links TRBV29-1 to TRBJ2-1; the TRBD1 assignment by TCRdb is unverifiable without DNA. The germline CDR1 and CDR2 sequences are SQVTM and ANQGSEA. The CDR3 is 14 amino acids. The CDR3 loop is CSVQQGSSYNEQFF.

The genes are TRBV10-2 and TRBJ2-3; TCRdb selects TRBD2, and the lack of DNA leaves this call unchecked. The CDR3 is 16 amino acids. CDR1 and CDR2 from the germline V gene are WSHSY and SAAADI. The CDR3 is CASRLTSGGATDTQYF.

This chain uses TRBV30 with TRBJ2-3; TCRdb's assignment of TRBD1 cannot be checked, as there is no DNA. The length of the CDR3 is 14 residues. Germline CDR1 and CDR2: GTSNPN and SVGIG (reference sequence). The CDR3 is CAWSTGMSTDTQYF. Full variable domain (remainder filled in from reference TRBV30 and TRBJ2-3): SQTIHQWPATLVQPVGSPLSLECTVEGTSNPNLYWYRQAAGRGLQLLFYSVGIGQISSEVPQNLSASRPQDRQFILSSKKLLLSDSGFYLCAWSTGMSTDTQYFGPGTRLTVL.

This sequence joins TRBV18 and TRBJ2-5. CDR1 and CDR2 (germline): KGHSH, LQKENI. The CDR3 spans 15 residues. Here the CDR3 reads CASSPPYESQETQYF.

The chain recombines TRBV14 with TRBJ1-1. There are 14 residues in the CDR3. The germline V gene encodes CDR1 SGHDN and CDR2 FVKESK. The CDR3 loop is CASSQESNRRLAFF. Full variable domain (rest looked up from reference TRBV14 and TRBJ1-1): EAGVTQFPSHSVIEKGQTVTLRCDPISGHDNLYWYRRVMGKEIKFLLHFVKESKQDESGMPNNRFLAERTGGTYSTLKVQPAELEDSGVYFCASSQESNRRLAFFGQGTRLTVV.

V usage is TRBV25-1 and J usage is TRBJ1-2; the D call from TCRdb, TRBD1, cannot be confirmed without DNA. CDR3 length: 12 residues. Germline CDR1 MGHDK, CDR2 SYGVNS. The CDR3 is CASSEGRDGYTF.

The chain combines TRBV2 with TRBJ1-5. Per germline, CDR1 SNHLY and CDR2 FYNNEI. This CDR3 spans 15 amino acids. The CDR3 spells CASSESQEPNQPQHF.

In terms of frequency, this clonotype is medium-sized (0.01 to 0.1%). J is TRBJ1-1 and V is TRBV19. This CDR3 has 13 residues. Germline values: CDR1 LNHDA, CDR2 SQIVND (reference sequence). CDR3 region: CASSMAHNTEAFF.

The rearrangement uses TRBV5-1 and TRBJ2-1; lacking DNA, the TRBD1 call made by TCRdb goes unchecked. The CDR3 length is 14 residues. CDR1 and CDR2 from the germline V gene are SGHRS and YFSETQ. The CDR3 sequence: CASSSRGGHNEQFF.

This sequence joins TRBV5-1 and TRBJ2-2; TCRdb's D call of TRBD1 is untestable without DNA. Germline-derived CDR1 and CDR2 are SGHRS and YFSETQ. The CDR3 spans 15 residues. The CDR3 spells CASSRLRQGEGELFF.

CDR3 in amino acids: CASSGTSGETQYF. This sequence joins TRBV6-1 and TRBJ2-5; TCRdb reports TRBD2, a call that lacks DNA to check it against. Looked up from germline, CDR1 is MNHNS and CDR2 is SASEGT. This CDR3 has 13 residues.

The chain carries TRBV20-1 and TRBJ1-2; the TCRdb D gene call, TRBD1, has no DNA to confirm it. The CDR3 covers 16 residues. Germline V gene sequence: CDR1 DFQATT, CDR2 SNEGSKA (reference sequence). The CDR3 protein is CSARDEGDEQNYGYTF.

The gene calls are TRBV15 and TRBJ2-1. The CDR3 covers 13 residues. Per germline, CDR1 LNHNV and CDR2 YYDKDF (reference sequence). CDR3 protein: CATSSSSNDEQFF.

The J gene is TRBJ2-7, the V gene TRBV7-9; TCRdb selects TRBD1, and the lack of DNA leaves this call unchecked. CDR1 is SEHNR, CDR2 FQNEAQ, per germline (reference sequence). This CDR3 comprises 13 residues. The CDR3: CASIGQKTNEQYF.

V is TRBV25-1 and J is TRBJ2-4; TCRdb selects TRBD2, and the lack of DNA leaves this call unchecked. CDR3 length equals 12 residues. CDR1 and CDR2 from the germline V gene are MGHDK and SYGVNS. The CDR3 sequence is CASSDREDIQYF.

The chain joins TRBV29-1 to TRBJ2-7; TCRdb's assignment of TRBD2 cannot be checked, as there is no DNA. The V gene's germline CDR1 is SQVTM and CDR2 ANQGSEA. The CDR3 is 12 residues long. The CDR3 loop reads CSVEGGRHEQYF.